This T cell receptor (beta chain) originates from a study of blood T cell repertoires in COVID-19. Libraries were prepared by immunoSEQ multiplex PCR; TCRdb keeps only in-frame clonotypes and omits some of them. Here the sample spans about 170,000 clones, about 85% being singletons. This CDR3 contains 13 residues. V lost 4 bases and J 4 bases, leaving 9 bases between the germline ends. Germline CDR1 and CDR2: MRHNA and SNTAGT. The clonotype originates from a woman at least 80 years old in a cohort sampled during active or convalescent COVID-19. The chain links TRBV6-4 to TRBJ2-3; no definite D call. The sample consisted of peripheral blood. CDR3: CASSVRGSDTQYF. CDR3 in DNA: TGTGCCAGCAGTGTGAGAGGATCAGATACGCAGTATTTT.